The 26 T cell receptor beta chains given below trace back to one sample, sequenced in a study of blood T cell repertoires in COVID-19 (dated by TCRdb to about 2020). The receptor library was made with the immunoSEQ multiplex PCR assay. Drawn from immuneACCESS, this table holds only the in-frame rearrangements with V and J called that TCRdb kept. Clones are partly lost; checked studies trace under half to an unresolved V gene and leave the rest unexplained. This sample has about 350,000 clones in its table, and 87% of those were observed once. The ten largest clones represent roughly 9.9% of the sample. Material for sequencing was peripheral blood. The source is a young man with COVID-19, enrolled during active disease.

This clone was counted a single time. The CDR3: CATQRGGLGPDTQYF. DNA for the CDR3: TGTGCCACCCAAAGAGGGGGACTAGGCCCAGATACGCAGTATTTT. The chain links TRBV24-1 to TRBJ2-3; 8 bases map to TRBD2. Germline V gene sequence: CDR1 KGHDR, CDR2 SFDVKD. Trimming removed 9 bases from V and 4 bases from J; junction bases left unmatched: 11. The CDR3 spans 15 residues.

V is TRBV7-9 and J is TRBJ2-3, with 7 bases lining up with TRBD1. The CDR3 has 15 residues. The germline gives CDR1 SEHNR, CDR2 FQNEAQ (reference sequence). V shed 4 bases, J shed 4 bases, and the junction held 8 bases outside the gene matches. For the CDR3, the DNA is TGTGCCAGCAGCTCGATCCGACAGGGTCCAGATACGCAGTATTTT. This codes for CASSSIRQGPDTQYF.

The chain uses TRBV5-6 and TRBJ1-5; 7 bases map to TRBD1. The CDR3 has 15 residues. Trimming took 1 base from V and 2 from J; bases not matched to a gene: 3. The germline V gene has CDR1 SGHDT and CDR2 YYEEEE. The DNA for the CDR3 is TGTGCCAGCAGCTTGAAAGGGGGCGGCAATCAGCCCCAGCATTTT. Amino acids: CASSLKGGGNQPQHF.

V usage is TRBV28 and J usage is TRBJ2-1; 8 nucleotides align to TRBD1. CDR1 is MDHEN, CDR2 SYDVKM, per germline. The CDR3 is 15 amino acids. Unmatched junction bases numbered 7, after V lost 6 bases and J lost 3 bases. The CDR3 spells CASRFPGQVYNEQFF. In DNA form, the CDR3 reads TGTGCCAGCAGGTTCCCGGGACAGGTCTACAATGAGCAGTTCTTC.

The rearrangement links TRBV11-2 to TRBJ1-2; D possibly corresponds to TRBD1 (6 bases). The germline CDR1 and CDR2 sequences are SGHAT and FQNNGV. This CDR3 contains 13 residues. The V end lost 5 bases, the J end lost 3 bases, and 10 bases lay between the germline ends. CDR3 DNA: TGTGCCAGCAGCGTACAGGGAGACTATGGCTACACCTTC. It specifies CASSVQGDYGYTF.

This chain joins TRBV9 and TRBJ1-5; TRBD1 matches at 7 bases. In germline, CDR1 is SGDLS, CDR2 YYNGEE. The CDR3 spans 15 residues. V shed 4 bases and J 7 bases; nucleotides not matched to a gene: 11. The CDR3 DNA is TGTGCCAGCAGCCCAGGGGGGATTAAGGGACAGCCCCAGCATTTT. Protein: CASSPGGIKGQPQHF.

This clone has only a few counts. The J gene is TRBJ1-6, the V gene TRBV6-5; D might be TRBD1 (5 bases). Deletions cut 4 bases from V and 0 bases from J, with 10 bases between. The CDR3 runs to 16 residues. CDR1 is MNHEY, CDR2 SVGAGI, per germline. The CDR3 is CASSSGQSSYNSPLHF. The CDR3 DNA is TGTGCCAGCAGTTCCGGACAAAGCTCCTATAATTCACCCCTCCACTTT.

This sequence joins TRBV6-5 and TRBJ1-1; perhaps TRBD1 as D (6 bases). The CDR3 runs to 15 residues. Trimming shortened V by 0 bases and J by 1 base, and 9 bases separated the two germline ends. In germline, CDR1 is MNHEY, CDR2 SVGAGI. DNA for the CDR3: TGTGCCAGCAGTTACTCGGGGACACCGAACACTGAAGCTTTCTTT. It specifies CASSYSGTPNTEAFF.

CDR3 sequence: CASSLQTDTQYF. CDR3 DNA: TGTGCCAGCAGCCTTCAGACAGATACGCAGTATTTT. The V and J genes are TRBV28 and TRBJ2-3; no clear D gene. V dropped 6 bases and J dropped 3 bases, with 7 bases sitting between them. CDR1 is MDHEN and CDR2 is SYDVKM in the germline V gene. The CDR3 covers 12 residues.

The chain couples TRBV6-5 to TRBJ2-7; 16 nucleotides match TRBD2. Germline CDR1 MNHEY, CDR2 SVGAGI. The junction had 0 bases not matched to a gene; V was cut back by 2 bases and J by 2 bases. There are 16 residues in the CDR3. The chain's CDR3 is CASSYGTSGRAYEQYF. CDR3 DNA: TGTGCCAGCAGTTACGGGACTAGCGGGAGGGCCTACGAGCAGTACTTC.

This chain uses TRBV7-9 with TRBJ2-1; 7 nucleotides line up with TRBD2. The CDR3 loop spans 16 amino acids. Germline V lookup: CDR1 SEHNR, CDR2 FQNEAQ (reference sequence). Trimming took 4 bases from V and 4 from J; bases not matched to a gene: 10. CDR3 region: CASSSRAGIAYNEQFF. The CDR3 nucleotides read TGTGCCAGCAGCTCGAGAGCGGGGATTGCTTACAATGAGCAGTTCTTC.

The chain combines TRBV10-3 with TRBJ1-1; tentative D call: TRBD1 (5 bases). Trimming took off 3 bases at V and 1 base at J, with 9 bases between the two ends. The CDR3 loop spans 14 amino acids. CDR1 ENHRY and CDR2 SYGVKD come from the germline V gene. CDR3 loop: CAISETGSNTEAFF. The CDR3, as DNA: TGTGCCATCAGTGAAACAGGATCGAACACTGAAGCTTTCTTT.

The rearrangement links TRBV6-7 to TRBJ2-2, with D possibly being TRBD1 (5 bases). TRBV6-7 is reported as an ORF; its role is uncertain. CDR3 length equals 16 residues. With 2 bases removed from V and 2 bases from J, the gap between germline ends came to 12 bases. The CDR3 spells CASSYGRTPNTGELFF. The CDR3 DNA follows: TGTGCCAGCAGTTACGGTAGGACACCAAACACCGGGGAGCTGTTTTTT.

The CDR3 nucleotides read TGTGCCTGGAGTGTAAGGGGGGGGTATAGCAATCAGCCCCAGCATTTT. Translated: CAWSVRGGYSNQPQHF. This chain links TRBV30 with TRBJ1-5; tentative D call: TRBD1 (6 bases). Germline V gene sequence: CDR1 GTSNPN, CDR2 SVGIG (reference sequence). V was shortened by 0 bases and J by 0 bases, with 12 bases between the two germline ends. This CDR3 spans 16 amino acids. The variable domain in full, completed from reference TRBV30 and TRBJ1-5, reads SQTIHQWPATLVQPVGSPLSLECTVEGTSNPNLYWYRQAAGRGLQLLFYSVGIGQISSEVPQNLSASRPQDRQFILSSKKLLLSDSGFYLCAWSVRGGYSNQPQHFGDGTRLSIL.

There are a few counts of this clone. V and J are TRBV28 and TRBJ2-7; TRBD2 might be the D (6 bases). V shed 6 bases and J shed 3 bases, with 15 bases lying between them. Germline CDR1 and CDR2: MDHEN and SYDVKM. This CDR3 comprises 14 residues. CDR3 sequence reads: CASRNPGTLYEQYF. CDR3 in DNA: TGTGCCAGCAGAAACCCAGGGACTCTCTACGAGCAGTACTTC.

The J gene is TRBJ1-4, the V gene TRBV6-5; perhaps TRBD1 as D (6 bases). From germline, CDR1 is MNHEY and CDR2 SVGAGI. This CDR3 spans 15 amino acids. V was clipped by 5 bases and J by 3 bases, with 13 bases between them. In DNA, the CDR3 is TGTGCCAGCAGTAGATCCCAGGGGTCTAATGAAAAACTGTTTTTT. It translates to CASSRSQGSNEKLFF.

The chain combines TRBV19 with TRBJ2-2; 13 nucleotides align to TRBD2. V lost 3 bases to trimming and J lost 1 base; unmatched junction nucleotides: 8. This CDR3 region has 19 residues. Germline CDR1 LNHDA, CDR2 SQIVND (reference sequence). CDR3 loop: CASSMIWTSGSGNTGELFF. The CDR3 DNA sequence: TGTGCCAGTAGTATGATTTGGACTAGCGGGAGCGGGAACACCGGGGAGCTGTTTTTT.

The chain links TRBV5-1 to TRBJ2-1, with 11 nucleotides matching TRBD1. Germline V CDR1 and CDR2: SGHRS, YFSETQ. Unmatched junction bases numbered 4, after V lost 3 bases and J lost 8 bases. The CDR3 extends over 14 amino acids. The CDR3 DNA follows: TGCGCCAGCAGCTCCCGGACAGGGGGCGATGAGCAGTTCTTC. As protein: CASSSRTGGDEQFF.

The chain employs TRBV29-1 and TRBJ1-2; TRBD1 matches 9 bases. The CDR3 consists of 14 residues. Trimming at V came to 6 bases and at J to 4 bases, leaving 9 bases not matched to a gene. Germline-derived CDR1 and CDR2 are SQVTM and ANQGSEA. Here the CDR3 DNA reads TGCAGCGTGGATCGGGACAGGGCGCCCTATGGCTACACCTTC. Protein sequence: CSVDRDRAPYGYTF. Drawing the rest from reference TRBV29-1 and TRBJ1-2, the complete variable domain is SAVISQKPSRDICQRGTSLTIQCQVDSQVTMMFWYRQQPGQSLTLIATANQGSEATYESGFVIDKFPISRPNLTFSTLTVSNMSPEDSSIYLCSVDRDRAPYGYTFGSGTRLTVV.

J is TRBJ2-5 and V is TRBV7-9, with 7 bases that match TRBD2. The CDR3 runs to 14 residues. V shed 5 bases, J shed 1 base, and the junction held 4 bases outside the gene matches. CDR1 and CDR2 from the germline V gene are SEHNR and FQNEAQ (reference sequence). CDR3 sequence reads: CASSPGRSQETQYF. The CDR3 region has the DNA TGTGCCAGCAGCCCCGGGAGGAGCCAAGAGACCCAGTACTTC.

The sample holds one count of this clone. The chain employs TRBV7-3 and TRBJ2-3, with 9 positions matching TRBD2. Trimming removed 4 bases from V and 1 base from J; junction bases left unmatched: 9. The CDR3 is 17 amino acids. The germline V gene has CDR1 SGHTA and CDR2 FQGTGA. Here the CDR3 reads CASSSYQAGGRTDTQYF. The CDR3, as DNA: TGTGCCAGCAGCTCCTACCAAGCGGGGGGACGCACAGATACGCAGTATTTT.

This sequence joins TRBV19 and TRBJ2-7, with 12 bases identical to TRBD2. This CDR3 contains 14 residues. CDR1 and CDR2 from the germline V gene are LNHDA and SQIVND (reference sequence). J lost 7 bases, V lost 6 bases, and 7 bases had no gene match. The CDR3 here is CASSPSGRGEEQYF. DNA for the CDR3: TGTGCCAGTAGCCCTAGCGGGAGGGGTGAAGAGCAGTACTTC.

The chain has TRBV9 and TRBJ2-5, with 9 bases that match TRBD2. The CDR3 contains 18 residues. Per germline, CDR1 SGDLS and CDR2 YYNGEE. The trim removed 0 bases at V and 1 base at J, leaving 10 bases unmatched. The CDR3 coding sequence is TGTGCCAGCAGCGTAGGGGTCGGGCTAGCGGGGATCCAAGAGACCCAGTACTTC. Protein: CASSVGVGLAGIQETQYF.

The V and J genes are TRBV5-4 and TRBJ1-2; D is undetermined. V was clipped by 1 base and J by 0 bases, with 4 bases between them. The CDR3 extends over 13 amino acids. Germline V gives CDR1 SGHNT, CDR2 YYREEE (reference sequence). CDR3 nucleotides: TGTGCCAGCAGCTTGACAGCTAACTATGGCTACACCTTC. Translating gives CASSLTANYGYTF. Together with reference TRBV5-4 and TRBJ1-2, the CDR3 gives the full variable domain: ETGVTQSPTHLIKTRGQQVTLRCSSQSGHNTVSWYQQALGQGPQFIFQYYREEENGRGNFPPRFSGLQFPNYSSELNVNALELDDSALYLCASSLTANYGYTFGSGTRLTVV.

The chain combines TRBV27 with TRBJ1-4; 8 bases fit TRBD1. The germline CDR1 and CDR2 sequences are MNHEY and SMNVEV (reference sequence). CDR3 length: 14 amino acids. The V gene end was trimmed by 6 bases and the J gene end by 3 bases; junction bases not matched to a gene: 3. In DNA, the CDR3 is TGTGCCAGCAGGCAGGACAGGGCTAATGAAAAACTGTTTTTT. This codes for CASRQDRANEKLFF.

This chain connects TRBV11-2 to TRBJ2-7; 12 nucleotides agree with TRBD2. With V trimmed by 4 bases and J by 6 bases, 4 bases remained unmatched. The CDR3 contains 14 residues. The V gene's germline CDR1 is SGHAT and CDR2 FQNNGV. The CDR3 DNA is TGTGCCAGCAGCTCGGCTAGCGGGGGGGCCGAGCAGTACTTC. It yields the protein CASSSASGGAEQYF.